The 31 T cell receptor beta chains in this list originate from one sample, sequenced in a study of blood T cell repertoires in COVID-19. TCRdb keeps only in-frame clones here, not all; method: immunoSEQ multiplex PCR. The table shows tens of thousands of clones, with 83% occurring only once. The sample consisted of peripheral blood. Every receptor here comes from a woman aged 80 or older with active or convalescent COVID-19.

CDR3 DNA sequence: TGTGCCAGCAGCTTATCCTTCACAGATACGCAGTATTTT. Protein: CASSLSFTDTQYF. V and J are TRBV13 and TRBJ2-3; D is undetermined. CDR1 is PRHDT and CDR2 is FYEKMQ in the germline V gene (reference sequence). V lost 2 bases, J lost 2 bases, and 5 bases lay in between. The CDR3 has 13 amino acids.

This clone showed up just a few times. In DNA, the CDR3 is TGTGCCAGCAGTCTTACAGGGGACACTGAAGCTTTCTTT. Protein: CASSLTGDTEAFF. The chain has TRBV12-3 or TRBV12-4 and TRBJ1-1; 7 bases align to TRBD1. This CDR3 region has 13 residues. Germline trimming cut 5 bases from V and 3 bases from J; bases unmatched to any gene: 3.

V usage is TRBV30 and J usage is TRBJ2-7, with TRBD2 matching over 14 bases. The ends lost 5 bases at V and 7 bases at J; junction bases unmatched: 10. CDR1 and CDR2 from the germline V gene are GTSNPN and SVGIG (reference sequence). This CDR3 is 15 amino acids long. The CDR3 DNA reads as TGTGCCTGGTCTCCGGGACTAGCGGGAGTGGAGGAGCAGTACTTC. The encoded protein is CAWSPGLAGVEEQYF.

This CDR3 is CSVETGHREKLFF. As DNA, the CDR3 is TGCAGCGTCGAGACAGGGCATCGTGAAAAACTGTTTTTT. The V gene is TRBV29-1, the J gene TRBJ1-4, with 7 bases lining up with TRBD1. From germline, CDR1 is SQVTM and CDR2 ANQGSEA. This CDR3 has 13 amino acids. The junction had 8 bases not matched to a gene; V was cut back by 6 bases and J by 7 bases. The variable domain in full, with the rest retrieved from reference TRBV29-1 and TRBJ1-4, is SAVISQKPSRDICQRGTSLTIQCQVDSQVTMMFWYRQQPGQSLTLIATANQGSEATYESGFVIDKFPISRPNLTFSTLTVSNMSPEDSSIYLCSVETGHREKLFFGSGTQLSVL.

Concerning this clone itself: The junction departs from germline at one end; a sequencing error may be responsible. The CDR3 coding sequence is TGTGCCGGGAGTGGGGGCTACACTGAAGCTTTCTTT. Amino acids: CAGSGGYTEAFF. The chain uses TRBV30 and TRBJ1-1, with TRBD1 as a possible D gene (6 bases). This CDR3 contains 12 residues. Germline V gene data show CDR1 as GTSNPN and CDR2 as SVGIG (reference sequence).

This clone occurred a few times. This CDR3 reads CASNGRTTVTGELFF. As DNA, the CDR3 is TGTGCCAGCAACGGGAGGACAACAGTCACCGGGGAGCTGTTTTTT. The rearrangement links TRBV11-2 to TRBJ2-2; 7 bases are a match to TRBD2. This CDR3 has 15 residues. V was clipped by 7 bases and J by 4 bases; unmatched bases: 9. Per germline, CDR1 SGHAT and CDR2 FQNNGV.

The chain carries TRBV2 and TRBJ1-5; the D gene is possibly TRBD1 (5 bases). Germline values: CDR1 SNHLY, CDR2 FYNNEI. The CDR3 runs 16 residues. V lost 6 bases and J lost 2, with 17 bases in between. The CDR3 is CASSRAVPWGNQPQHF. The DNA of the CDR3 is TGTGCCAGCAGCAGGGCAGTCCCGTGGGGCAATCAGCCCCAGCATTTT.

CDR3 coding DNA: TGTGCCAGCTCACCAATGGGACAAGAAGCTTTCTTT. Amino acid sequence: CASSPMGQEAFF. The J gene is TRBJ1-1, the V gene TRBV18, with D possibly TRBD1 on 6 matching bases. Germline V CDR1 and CDR2: KGHSH, LQKENI. The V end lost 2 bases, the J end lost 8 bases, and 9 bases lay between the germline ends. The CDR3 contains 12 residues.

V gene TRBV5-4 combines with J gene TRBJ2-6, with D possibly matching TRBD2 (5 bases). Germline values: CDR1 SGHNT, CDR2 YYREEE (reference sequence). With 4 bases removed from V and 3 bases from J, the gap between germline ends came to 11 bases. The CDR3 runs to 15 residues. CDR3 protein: CASSLPGIGANVLTF. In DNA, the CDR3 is TGTGCCAGCAGCCTCCCCGGGATTGGGGCCAACGTCCTGACTTTC.

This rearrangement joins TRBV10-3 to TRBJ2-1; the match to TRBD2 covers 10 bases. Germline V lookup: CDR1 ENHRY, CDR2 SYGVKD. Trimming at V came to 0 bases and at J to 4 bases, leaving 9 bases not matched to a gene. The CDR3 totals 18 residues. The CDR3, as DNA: TGTGCCATCAGTGAGTCGAGAGCGGGAGGGGTTCCTTACAATGAGCAGTTCTTC. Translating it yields CAISESRAGGVPYNEQFF.

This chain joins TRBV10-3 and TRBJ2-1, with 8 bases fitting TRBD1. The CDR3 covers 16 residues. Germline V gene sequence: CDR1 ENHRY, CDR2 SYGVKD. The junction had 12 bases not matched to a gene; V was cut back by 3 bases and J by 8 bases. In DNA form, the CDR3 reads TGTGCCATCAGTGACCCTGACAGGGGTAATATGGATGAGCAGTTCTTC. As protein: CAISDPDRGNMDEQFF.

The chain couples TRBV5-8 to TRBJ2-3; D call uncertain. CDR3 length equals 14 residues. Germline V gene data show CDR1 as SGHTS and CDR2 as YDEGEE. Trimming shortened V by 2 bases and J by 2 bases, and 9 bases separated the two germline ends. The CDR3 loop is CASSFGSDTDTQYF. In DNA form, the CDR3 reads TGTGCCAGCAGCTTCGGCAGCGACACAGATACGCAGTATTTT.

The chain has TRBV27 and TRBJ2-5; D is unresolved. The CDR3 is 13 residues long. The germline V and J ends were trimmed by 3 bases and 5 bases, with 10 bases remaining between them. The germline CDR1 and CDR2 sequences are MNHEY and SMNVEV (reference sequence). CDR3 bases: TGTGCCAGCAGTTTTTTCCCCCGGGAGACCCAGTACTTC. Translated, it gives CASSFFPRETQYF.

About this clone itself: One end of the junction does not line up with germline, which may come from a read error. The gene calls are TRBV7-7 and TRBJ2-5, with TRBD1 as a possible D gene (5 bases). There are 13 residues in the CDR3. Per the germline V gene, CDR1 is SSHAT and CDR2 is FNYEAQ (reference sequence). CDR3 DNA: TGTGCTAGCAGCTTACCAGGGAAGGAGACCCAGTACTTC. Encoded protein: CASSLPGKETQYF.

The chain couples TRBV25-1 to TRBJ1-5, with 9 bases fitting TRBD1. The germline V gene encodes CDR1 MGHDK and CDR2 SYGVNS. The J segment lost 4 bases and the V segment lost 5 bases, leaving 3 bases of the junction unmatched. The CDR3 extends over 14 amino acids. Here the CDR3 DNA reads TGTGCCAGCAGTCAGACAGGGGGGAATCAGCCCCAGCATTTT. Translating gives CASSQTGGNQPQHF.

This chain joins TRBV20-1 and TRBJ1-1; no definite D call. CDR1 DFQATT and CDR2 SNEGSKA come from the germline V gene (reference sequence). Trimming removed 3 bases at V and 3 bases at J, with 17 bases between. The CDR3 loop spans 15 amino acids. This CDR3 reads CSASEDSVEDTEAFF. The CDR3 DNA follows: TGCAGTGCTAGTGAAGATAGCGTGGAGGACACTGAAGCTTTCTTT.

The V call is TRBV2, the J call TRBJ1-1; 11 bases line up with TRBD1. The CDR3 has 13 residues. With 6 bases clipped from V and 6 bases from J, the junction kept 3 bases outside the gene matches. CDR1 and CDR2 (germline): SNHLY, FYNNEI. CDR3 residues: CASSKDRGPEAFF. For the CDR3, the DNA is TGTGCCAGCAGCAAGGACAGGGGGCCTGAAGCTTTCTTT.

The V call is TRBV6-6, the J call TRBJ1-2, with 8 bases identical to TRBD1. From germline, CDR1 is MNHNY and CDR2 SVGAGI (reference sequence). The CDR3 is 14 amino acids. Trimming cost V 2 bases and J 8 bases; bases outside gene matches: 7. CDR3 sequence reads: CASSYPVQGAGYTF. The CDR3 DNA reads TGTGCCAGCAGTTACCCCGTTCAGGGGGCCGGCTACACCTTC.

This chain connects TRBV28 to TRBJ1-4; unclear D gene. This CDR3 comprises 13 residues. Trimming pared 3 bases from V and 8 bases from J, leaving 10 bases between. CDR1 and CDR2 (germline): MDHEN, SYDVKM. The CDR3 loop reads CASSFMTREKLFF. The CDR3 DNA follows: TGTGCCAGCAGTTTTATGACACGGGAAAAACTGTTTTTT.

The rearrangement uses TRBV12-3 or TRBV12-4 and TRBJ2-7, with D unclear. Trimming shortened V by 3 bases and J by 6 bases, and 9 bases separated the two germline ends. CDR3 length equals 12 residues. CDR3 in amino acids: CASSFETAEQYF. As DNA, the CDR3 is TGTGCCAGCAGTTTTGAGACTGCCGAGCAGTACTTC.

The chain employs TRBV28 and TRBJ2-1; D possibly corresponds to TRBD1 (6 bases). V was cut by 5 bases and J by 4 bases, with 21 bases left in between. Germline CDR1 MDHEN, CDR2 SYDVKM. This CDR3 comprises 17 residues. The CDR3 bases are TGTGCCAGCAGTCGAACCGGGACACGCAAGAGGTACAATGAGCAGTTCTTC. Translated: CASSRTGTRKRYNEQFF.

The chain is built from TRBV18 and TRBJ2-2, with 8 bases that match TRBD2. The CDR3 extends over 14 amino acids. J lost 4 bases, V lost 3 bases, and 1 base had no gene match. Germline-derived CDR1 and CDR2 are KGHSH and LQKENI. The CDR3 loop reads CASSPSGSTGELFF. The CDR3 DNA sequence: TGTGCCAGCTCACCCAGCGGGAGCACCGGGGAGCTGTTTTTT.

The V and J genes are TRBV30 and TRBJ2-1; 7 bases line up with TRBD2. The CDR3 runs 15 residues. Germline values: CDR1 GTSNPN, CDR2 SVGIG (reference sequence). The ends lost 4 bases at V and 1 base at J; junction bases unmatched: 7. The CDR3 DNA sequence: TGTGCCTGGAAGGGCGGGGGAGGATCCTACAATGAGCAGTTCTTC. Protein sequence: CAWKGGGGSYNEQFF.

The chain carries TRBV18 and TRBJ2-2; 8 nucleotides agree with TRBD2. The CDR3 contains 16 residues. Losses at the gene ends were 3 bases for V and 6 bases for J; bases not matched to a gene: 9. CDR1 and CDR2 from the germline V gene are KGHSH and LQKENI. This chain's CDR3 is CASSPAGLVVSGELFF. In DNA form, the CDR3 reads TGTGCCAGCTCACCGGCGGGACTAGTAGTATCCGGGGAGCTGTTTTTT.

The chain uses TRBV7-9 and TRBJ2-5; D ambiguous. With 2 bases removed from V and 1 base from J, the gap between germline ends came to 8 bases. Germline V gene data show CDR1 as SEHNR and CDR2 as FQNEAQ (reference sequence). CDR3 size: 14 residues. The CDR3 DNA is TGTGCCAGCAGCTTATTGGGCCTCCAAGAGACCCAGTACTTC. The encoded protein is CASSLLGLQETQYF.

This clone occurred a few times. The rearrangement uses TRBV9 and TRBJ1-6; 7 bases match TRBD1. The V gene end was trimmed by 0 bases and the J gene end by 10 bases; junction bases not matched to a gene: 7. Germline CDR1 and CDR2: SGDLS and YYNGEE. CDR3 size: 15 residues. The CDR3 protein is CASSVGAGGNSPLHF. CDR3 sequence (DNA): TGTGCCAGCAGCGTAGGGGCAGGGGGGAACTCACCCCTCCACTTT. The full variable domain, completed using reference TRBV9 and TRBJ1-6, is DSGVTQTPKHLITATGQRVTLRCSPRSGDLSVYWYQQSLDQGLQFLIQYYNGEERAKGNILERFSAQQFPDLHSELNLSSLELGDSALYFCASSVGAGGNSPLHFGNGTRLTVT.

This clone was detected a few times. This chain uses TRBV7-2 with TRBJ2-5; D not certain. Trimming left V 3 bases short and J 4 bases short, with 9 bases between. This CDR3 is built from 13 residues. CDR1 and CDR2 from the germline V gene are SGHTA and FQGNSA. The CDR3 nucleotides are TGTGCCAGCAGCTTCGATTGGAGAGAGACCCAGTACTTC. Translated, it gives CASSFDWRETQYF.

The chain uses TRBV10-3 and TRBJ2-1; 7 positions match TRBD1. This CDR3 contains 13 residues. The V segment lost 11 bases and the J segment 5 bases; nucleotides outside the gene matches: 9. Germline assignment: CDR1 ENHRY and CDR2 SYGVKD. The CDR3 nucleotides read TGTGCCGTAAAGGGGACAGTTGACAATGAGCAGTTCTTC. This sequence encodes CAVKGTVDNEQFF.

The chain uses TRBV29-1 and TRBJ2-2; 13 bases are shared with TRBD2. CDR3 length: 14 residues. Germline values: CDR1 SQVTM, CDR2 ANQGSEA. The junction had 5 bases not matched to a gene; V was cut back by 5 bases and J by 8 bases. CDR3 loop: CSVRTSGRGGELFF. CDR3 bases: TGCAGCGTTAGGACTAGCGGGAGAGGTGGGGAGCTGTTTTTT.

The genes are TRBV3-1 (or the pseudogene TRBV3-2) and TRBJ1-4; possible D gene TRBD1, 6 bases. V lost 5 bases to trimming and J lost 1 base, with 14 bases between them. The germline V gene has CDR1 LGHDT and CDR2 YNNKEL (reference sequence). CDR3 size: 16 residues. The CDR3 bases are TGTGCCAGCAGCTTGGACAGCCTGGGAACTAATGAAAAACTGTTTTTT. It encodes CASSLDSLGTNEKLFF.

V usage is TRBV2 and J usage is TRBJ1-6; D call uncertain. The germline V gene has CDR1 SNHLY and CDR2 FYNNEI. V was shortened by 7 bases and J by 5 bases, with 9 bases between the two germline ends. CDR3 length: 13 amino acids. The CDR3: CASIVADNSPLHF. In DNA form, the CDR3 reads TGTGCCAGCATTGTGGCAGATAATTCACCCCTCCACTTT.